The 12 T cell receptor beta chains reported below all come from one sample, sequenced in a study of stem cell transplantation in POMP-related autoinflammatory disease. The table came from immunoSEQ multiplex PCR; TCRdb's copy has only in-frame clones and leaves some out. The sample has some 11,000 clones, around 84% seen once. These receptors' antigens are unknown. General observations from the study: Patients with PRAID showed a restricted number of unique TRB V-J gene pairings. Across all analyzed T-cell subsets, patients with PRAID tended toward reduced diversity and increased clonality.

Sequencing used CD8+ T cells from PBMCs, obtained before stem cell transplantation. Receptors originate from a human donor with POMP-related autoinflammation and immune dysregulation (PRAID).

The rearrangement joins TRBV19 to TRBJ1-1; TRBD1 agrees at 12 bases. V trimming: 4 bases; J trimming: 6 bases; junction bases outside the gene matches: 9. The germline V gene has CDR1 LNHDA and CDR2 SQIVND (reference sequence). The CDR3 length is 16 residues. CDR3 coding DNA: TGTGCCAGTAGTAACCGGGACAGGGGGCGTCTGGCTGAAGCTTTCTTT. Translated, it gives CASSNRDRGRLAEAFF.

V and J are TRBV5-8 and TRBJ1-2; TRBD1 aligns across 8 bases. The junction had 14 bases not matched to a gene; V was cut back by 4 bases and J by 6 bases. The CDR3 is 16 residues long. CDR1 is SGHTS and CDR2 is YDEGEE in the germline V gene. The CDR3 is CASSPVVQGALDGYTF. The CDR3, as DNA: TGTGCCAGCAGCCCGGTGGTTCAGGGGGCTCTGGATGGCTACACCTTC.

The gene calls are TRBV4-1 and TRBJ1-3; D might be TRBD1 (5 bases). The CDR3 runs to 14 residues. The V and J ends lost 3 bases and 6 bases respectively, with 12 bases between them. In germline, CDR1 is MGHRA, CDR2 YSYEKL. Written as DNA, the CDR3 is TGCGCCAGCAGCCAGGGAGGGGAGGAAAACACCATATATTTT. Translation gives CASSQGGEENTIYF.

The chain has TRBV30 and TRBJ1-2, with D unclear. In germline, CDR1 is GTSNPN, CDR2 SVGIG (reference sequence). V was shortened by 2 bases and J by 4 bases, with 8 bases between the two germline ends. This CDR3 is 12 amino acids long. The CDR3 here is CAWSSSSYGYTF. CDR3 nucleotides: TGTGCCTGGAGTTCCAGTTCCTATGGCTACACCTTC.

The chain couples TRBV19 to TRBJ1-2; 7 bases match TRBD1. V lost 4 bases and J lost 8; bases outside the gene matches: 7. CDR3 length equals 13 residues. Germline-derived CDR1 and CDR2 are LNHDA and SQIVND (reference sequence). CDR3 nucleotides: TGTGCCAGTAGTACGGGACAGCCACTAGGCTACACCTTC. Translated: CASSTGQPLGYTF.

In nucleotides, the CDR3 is TGCGCCAGCAGCTTGGTGGGTGCCACCGATCCCGGGGAGCTGTTTTTT. It translates to CASSLVGATDPGELFF. The gene calls are TRBV5-1 and TRBJ2-2; D not resolved. This CDR3 is built from 16 residues. V was cut by 0 bases and J by 6 bases, with 15 bases left in between. Germline V gene sequence: CDR1 SGHRS, CDR2 YFSETQ. The variable domain in full, completed from reference TRBV5-1 and TRBJ2-2, reads KAGVTQTPRYLIKTRGQQVTLSCSPISGHRSVSWYQQTPGQGLQFLFEYFSETQRNKGNFPGRFSGRQFSNSRSEMNVSTLELGDSALYLCASSLVGATDPGELFFGEGSRLTVL.

The chain recombines TRBV5-1 with TRBJ1-1, with TRBD1 as a possible D gene (6 bases). Trimming left V 2 bases short and J 1 base short, with 15 bases between. Germline V gives CDR1 SGHRS, CDR2 YFSETQ. The CDR3 totals 16 residues. CDR3 region: CASSFSKGGWNTEAFF. CDR3 in DNA: TGCGCCAGCAGCTTTTCTAAGGGGGGGTGGAACACTGAAGCTTTCTTT.

This CDR3 is CASSTTSVPYF. CDR3 bases: TGTGCCAGCAGCACTACTAGCGTCCCGTACTTC. The gene calls are TRBV7-9 and TRBJ2-5; 7 bases agree with TRBD2. V was pared by 5 bases and J by 13 bases, with 7 bases of the junction left unmatched. CDR1 SEHNR and CDR2 FQNEAQ come from the germline V gene (reference sequence). The CDR3 is made up of 11 amino acids.

This clone was seen a single time. The V call is TRBV27, the J call TRBJ1-1; the D is unclear. CDR1 MNHEY and CDR2 SMNVEV come from the germline V gene (reference sequence). The CDR3 totals 13 residues. Trimming removed 3 bases from V and 8 bases from J, with 13 bases in between. This chain's CDR3 is CASSLVEGTEAFF. The CDR3 DNA reads TGTGCCAGCAGTTTGGTTGAGGGCACCGAAGCTTTCTTT.

The V gene is TRBV30, the J gene TRBJ2-7; 7 bases line up with TRBD2. The CDR3 totals 19 residues. The J segment lost 2 bases and the V segment lost 0 bases, leaving 19 bases of the junction unmatched. The germline gives CDR1 GTSNPN, CDR2 SVGIG (reference sequence). The CDR3 DNA follows: TGTGCCTGGAGTGTACAGTATTTCGCGCGGGCGGGGGAGACCTACGAGCAGTACTTC. Protein: CAWSVQYFARAGETYEQYF. The full variable domain, its missing parts supplied by reference TRBV30 and TRBJ2-7, is SQTIHQWPATLVQPVGSPLSLECTVEGTSNPNLYWYRQAAGRGLQLLFYSVGIGQISSEVPQNLSASRPQDRQFILSSKKLLLSDSGFYLCAWSVQYFARAGETYEQYFGPGTRLTVT.

The sample holds one count of this clone. The junction and the germline gene differ at one end; a read error may be behind it. The J gene is TRBJ2-1, the V gene TRBV7-7; TRBD2 matches at 7 bases. This CDR3 is built from 17 residues. CDR1 is SSHAT and CDR2 is FNYEAQ in the germline V gene (reference sequence). DNA of the CDR3: TGTGCTAGCAGCTTAGGCCCACTGACGGGAGGAAGCAATGAGCAGTTCTTC. The encoded protein is CASSLGPLTGGSNEQFF.

The V call is TRBV4-1, the J call TRBJ2-3; D gene ambiguous. The CDR3 is 12 residues long. Trimming removed 10 bases from V and 2 bases from J, with 10 bases in between. Germline assignment: CDR1 MGHRA and CDR2 YSYEKL. The DNA for the CDR3 is TGCGCCACCATTGGGCCCACAGATACGCAGTATTTT. Residues: CATIGPTDTQYF.